This entry lists 27 T cell receptor beta chains sequenced from one sample in a study of blood T cell repertoires in COVID-19. Profiled with immunoSEQ multiplex PCR; TCRdb holds only in-frame clones, not every one. The data show some 300,000 clones, around 81% seen once. The source material was peripheral blood. The receptors shown here come from a woman aged 50 to 60 with active or convalescent COVID-19.

The V gene is TRBV10-1, the J gene TRBJ2-7, with D perhaps matching TRBD2 (6 bases). V was shortened by 6 bases and J by 1 base, with 16 bases between the two germline ends. Germline V CDR1 and CDR2: WNHNN, SYGVQD (reference sequence). There are 15 residues in the CDR3. The CDR3 sequence: CASSGGTAVSYEQYF. DNA for the CDR3: TGCGCCAGCAGCGGAGGGACGGCCGTTTCCTACGAGCAGTACTTC.

The chain links TRBV21-1 to TRBJ1-2. TRBV21-1 is a known pseudogene. CDR3 length equals 14 residues. In DNA, the CDR3 is TGTGCCAGCAGCAAAATCGAAGGGAGGTATGGCTACACCTTC. This gives the protein CASSKIEGRYGYTF.

This chain joins TRBV5-1 and TRBJ2-1, with 9 nucleotides matching TRBD2. With 0 bases clipped from V and 7 bases from J, the junction kept 5 bases outside the gene matches. CDR3 length equals 15 residues. Germline assignment: CDR1 SGHRS and CDR2 YFSETQ. CDR3 nucleotides: TGCGCCAGCAGCTTGGATGGACTAGCGAGGAATGAGCAGTTCTTC. Its protein product is CASSLDGLARNEQFF.

This rearrangement joins TRBV6-4 to TRBJ2-2, with 8 nucleotides matching TRBD1. This CDR3 has 15 residues. CDR1 and CDR2 (germline): MRHNA, SNTAGT. V was clipped by 5 bases and J by 4 bases; unmatched bases: 6. CDR3 nucleotide sequence: TGTGCCAGCAGTCAGGGGGCGCTGGGCACCGGGGAGCTGTTTTTT. This sequence encodes CASSQGALGTGELFF.

The V call is TRBV29-1, the J call TRBJ1-2; TRBD1 matches 7 bases. Trimming removed 6 bases from V and 2 bases from J; junction bases left unmatched: 12. Germline lookup yields CDR1 SQVTM and CDR2 ANQGSEA. This CDR3 has 15 residues. The CDR3 region has the DNA TGCAGCGTCCTCGGGGACAGATTTACAAACTATGGCTACACCTTC. Translating gives CSVLGDRFTNYGYTF.

This clone was found a few times. The V and J genes are TRBV12-3 or TRBV12-4 and TRBJ2-5; no firm D call. The CDR3 length is 11 residues. V was cut by 3 bases and J by 3 bases, with 2 bases left in between. Here the CDR3 reads CASSFKETQYF. In nucleotides, the CDR3 is TGTGCCAGCAGTTTTAAAGAGACCCAGTACTTC.

This chain uses TRBV6-5 with TRBJ2-2; 12 bases match TRBD2. V was clipped by 7 bases and J by 6 bases; unmatched bases: 3. Germline assignment: CDR1 MNHEY and CDR2 SVGAGI. The CDR3 runs to 14 residues. The CDR3 is CASKTSGSAGELFF. CDR3 coding DNA: TGTGCCAGCAAGACTAGCGGGAGCGCCGGGGAGCTGTTTTTT.

The rearrangement joins TRBV29-1 to TRBJ2-5; 7 bases map to TRBD2. Germline CDR1 reads SQVTM; CDR2 reads ANQGSEA. The trim removed 4 bases at V and 5 bases at J, leaving 4 bases unmatched. This CDR3 region has 12 residues. CDR3 in amino acids: CSVGEGPETQYF. CDR3 DNA sequence: TGCAGCGTTGGGGAGGGGCCGGAGACCCAGTACTTC.

For this clone: At one end, the junction sequence differs from germline, possibly due to a read error. The J gene is TRBJ2-2, the V gene TRBV3-1 (or the pseudogene TRBV3-2), with D perhaps TRBD2 (5 bases). The CDR3 consists of 16 residues. Germline loops: CDR1 LGHDT, CDR2 YNNKEL (reference sequence). CDR3 in DNA: TGTGCCAGCAGGCAAGGGTCCGAGGGCCACACCGGGGAGCTGTTTTTT. Protein product: CASRQGSEGHTGELFF.

This rearrangement joins TRBV21-1 to TRBJ2-7; the table names TRBD1, a call not compared with the DNA. TRBV21-1 is reported as a pseudogene. The CDR3 is made up of 12 amino acids. CDR3 DNA: TGTGCCGGGAAGGTTGGGGCGTACGAGCAGTACTTC. Its protein is CAGKVGAYEQYF.

The rearrangement uses TRBV3-1 (or the pseudogene TRBV3-2) and TRBJ1-2, with D uncertain. In germline, CDR1 is LGHDT, CDR2 YNNKEL (reference sequence). The CDR3 covers 13 residues. Trimming left V 1 base short and J 5 bases short, with 8 bases between. The CDR3 region is CASSQGDMYGYTF. In DNA form, the CDR3 reads TGTGCCAGCAGCCAAGGAGACATGTATGGCTACACCTTC.

This clone was found a few times. Other DNA sequences in the same sample also yield this CDR3. The chain joins TRBV30 to TRBJ1-2; 7 bases line up with TRBD1. CDR1 and CDR2 from the germline V gene are GTSNPN and SVGIG (reference sequence). This CDR3 spans 13 amino acids. The junction had 5 bases not matched to a gene; V was cut back by 3 bases and J by 4 bases. The CDR3, as DNA: TGTGCCTGGAGCAGGGACAGACCCTATGGCTACACCTTC. Encoded protein: CAWSRDRPYGYTF.

This clone was recorded once. The rearrangement joins TRBV7-9 to TRBJ2-1; a weak D match, TRBD2 (6 bases). Germline V gene lookup returns CDR1 SEHNR and CDR2 FQNEAQ (reference sequence). The ends were cut back, 5 bases at V and 6 bases at J, with 20 bases in the middle. The CDR3 covers 16 residues. DNA of the CDR3: TGTGCCAGCAGCCCGATAGCGGCACGCTTTGTCAATGAGCAGTTCTTC. This gives the protein CASSPIAARFVNEQFF. Supplemented by reference TRBV7-9 and TRBJ2-1, the full variable domain reads DTGVSQNPRHKITKRGQNVTFRCDPISEHNRLYWYRQTLGQGPEFLTYFQNEAQLEKSRLLSDRFSAERPKGSFSTLEIQRTEQGDSAMYLCASSPIAARFVNEQFFGPGTRLTVL.

This rearrangement joins TRBV7-2 to TRBJ1-5; TRBD1 matches at 7 bases. The CDR3 has 16 amino acids. The germline V gene encodes CDR1 SGHTA and CDR2 FQGNSA. The ends lost 2 bases at V and 6 bases at J; junction bases unmatched: 10. The CDR3 coding sequence is TGTGCCAGCAGCTTATACAGGACAGGAGGTGGTCAGCCCCAGCATTTT. It codes for CASSLYRTGGGQPQHF.

The J gene is TRBJ1-2, the V gene TRBV29-1, with TRBD1 identical over 10 bases. V lost 4 bases, J lost 7 bases, and 12 bases stayed unmatched. From germline, CDR1 is SQVTM and CDR2 ANQGSEA. This CDR3 contains 15 residues. CDR3 sequence reads: CSVAGTGALIGGYTF. The CDR3 DNA follows: TGCAGCGTTGCGGGGACAGGGGCTTTAATTGGTGGCTACACCTTC.

The chain has TRBV30 and TRBJ1-2; TRBD1 aligns across 7 bases. The CDR3 is 13 amino acids. Germline lookup yields CDR1 GTSNPN and CDR2 SVGIG (reference sequence). V gave up 8 bases and J gave up 8 bases; unmatched junction bases: 14. The CDR3 coding sequence is TGTGCCCGAGCCGAGGGGGCGCGTGGGGGCTACACCTTC. Protein product: CARAEGARGGYTF.

The gene calls are TRBV19 and TRBJ1-2, with TRBD1 identical over 9 bases. V was clipped by 7 bases and J by 0 bases; unmatched bases: 12. The CDR3 runs 17 residues. Per germline, CDR1 LNHDA and CDR2 SQIVND (reference sequence). CDR3 coding DNA: TGTGCCAGTACAGCGGGACAGGGAGCCCCCTCTAACTATGGCTACACCTTC. Translated: CASTAGQGAPSNYGYTF. The entire variable domain, with the rest obtained from reference TRBV19 and TRBJ1-2, is as follows: DGGITQSPKYLFRKEGQNVTLSCEQNLNHDAMYWYRQDPGQGLRLIYYSQIVNDFQKGDIAEGYSVSREKKESFPLTVTSAQKNPTAFYLCASTAGQGAPSNYGYTFGSGTRLTVV.

This clone came up a few times. Other DNA sequences in the same sample also yield this CDR3. The genes are TRBV2 and TRBJ2-2; TRBD2 aligns across 7 bases. Germline V CDR1 and CDR2: SNHLY, FYNNEI. V lost 4 bases, J lost 2 bases, and 4 bases stayed unmatched. This CDR3 has 15 residues. The CDR3 loop reads CASSGLAANTGELFF. DNA for the CDR3: TGTGCCAGCAGTGGGCTAGCGGCAAACACCGGGGAGCTGTTTTTT.

The chain's CDR3 is CASSLWQGGGSNQPQHF. CDR3 sequence (DNA): TGTGCCAGCAGTTTATGGCAGGGTGGGGGGAGCAATCAGCCCCAGCATTTT. This sequence joins TRBV28 and TRBJ1-5, with D perhaps matching TRBD1 (5 bases). CDR1 is MDHEN, CDR2 SYDVKM, per germline. This CDR3 contains 17 residues. Trimming took off 0 bases at V and 1 base at J, with 13 bases between the two ends.

This clone appeared a single time. CDR3 amino acids: CASSLREGGDTQYF. DNA of the CDR3: TGTGCCAGCAGCCTCAGGGAGGGGGGGGATACGCAGTATTTT. The chain joins TRBV27 to TRBJ2-3, with D maybe TRBD2 (7 bases). The germline CDR1 and CDR2 sequences are MNHEY and SMNVEV (reference sequence). The ends were cut back, 6 bases at V and 6 bases at J, with 16 bases in the middle. The CDR3 runs to 14 residues.

The DNA for the CDR3 is TGTGCCAGCAGCACCGGACTAGTTGGAGAGACCCAGTACTTC. It specifies CASSTGLVGETQYF. The rearrangement joins TRBV7-9 to TRBJ2-5; 7 bases match TRBD2. The CDR3 consists of 14 residues. With V trimmed by 5 bases and J by 4 bases, 7 bases remained unmatched. Germline CDR1 reads SEHNR; CDR2 reads FQNEAQ (reference sequence).

The V gene is TRBV5-6, the J gene TRBJ2-5, with TRBD2 identical over 9 bases. Germline trimming cut 0 bases from V and 5 bases from J; bases unmatched to any gene: 8. The CDR3 length is 16 residues. Germline lookup yields CDR1 SGHDT and CDR2 YYEEEE. Written as DNA, the CDR3 is TGTGCCAGCAGCTTGGCCAAGGCGGGAGGGCTTGAGACCCAGTACTTC. Protein product: CASSLAKAGGLETQYF. Looking up the rest from reference TRBV5-6 and TRBJ2-5 gives the full variable domain: DAGVTQSPTHLIKTRGQQVTLRCSPKSGHDTVSWYQQALGQGPQFIFQYYEEEERQRGNFPDRFSGHQFPNYSSELNVNALLLGDSALYLCASSLAKAGGLETQYFGPGTRLLVL.

The V call is TRBV6-2 or TRBV6-3, the J call TRBJ1-6; 8 nucleotides match TRBD1. Losses at the gene ends were 4 bases for V and 8 bases for J; bases not matched to a gene: 7. Germline CDR1 reads MNHEY; CDR2 reads SVGEGT. The CDR3 extends over 15 amino acids. The chain's CDR3 is CASSSRGQGDSPLHF. In DNA form, the CDR3 reads TGTGCCAGCAGTTCGCGCGGACAGGGAGATTCACCCCTCCACTTT.

Regarding this clone: Additional DNA sequences in this sample encode the identical CDR3. The CDR3 loop is CASSPAQMNTEAFF. CDR3 DNA: TGTGCCAGCTCACCAGCACAGATGAACACTGAAGCTTTCTTT. The chain recombines TRBV18 with TRBJ1-1; D ambiguous. Germline V gives CDR1 KGHSH, CDR2 LQKENI. Trimming cost V 2 bases and J 0 bases, with 7 bases left between them. CDR3 size: 14 residues. Full variable domain (missing parts from reference TRBV18 and TRBJ1-1): NAGVMQNPRHLVRRRGQEARLRCSPMKGHSHVYWYRQLPEEGLKFMVYLQKENIIDESGMPKERFSAEFPKEGPSILRIQQVVRGDSAAYFCASSPAQMNTEAFFGQGTRLTVV.

Comment on this clone: At one end the junction does not follow the germline gene, possibly because of a read error. This chain joins TRBV7-9 and TRBJ2-7, with D possibly matching TRBD1 (5 bases). Germline V gene sequence: CDR1 SEHNR, CDR2 FQNEAQ (reference sequence). This CDR3 is built from 15 residues. The CDR3 DNA reads TGTGCCAGCAGTTTAGGATACCCAGGGATCTACGAGCAGTACTTC. Protein sequence: CASSLGYPGIYEQYF.

This chain uses TRBV7-9 with TRBJ1-2; D unclear. The CDR3 length is 14 residues. From germline, CDR1 is SEHNR and CDR2 FQNEAQ (reference sequence). V dropped 5 bases and J dropped 3 bases, with 13 bases sitting between them. The CDR3 coding sequence is TGTGCCAGCAGCCCCGATCCGGGTTACTATGGCTACACCTTC. This translates into CASSPDPGYYGYTF. Full variable domain (missing parts from reference TRBV7-9 and TRBJ1-2): DTGVSQNPRHKITKRGQNVTFRCDPISEHNRLYWYRQTLGQGPEFLTYFQNEAQLEKSRLLSDRFSAERPKGSFSTLEIQRTEQGDSAMYLCASSPDPGYYGYTFGSGTRLTVV.

V and J are TRBV7-8 and TRBJ2-4, with D perhaps TRBD2 (6 bases). V shed 1 base and J shed 3 bases, with 22 bases lying between them. The CDR3 is made up of 19 amino acids. CDR1 is SGHVS, CDR2 FQNEAQ, per germline. The CDR3 reads CASSLGSLRGDGSKNIQYF. The DNA of the CDR3 is TGTGCCAGCAGCTTAGGTAGTCTTCGGGGAGACGGGAGCAAAAACATTCAGTACTTC.